This T cell receptor beta chain was found in a study of blood T cell repertoires in COVID-19. For the study at large: Samples representing acute and convalescent COVID-19 were sourced from the United States, Italy and Spain.

Germline-derived CDR1 and CDR2 are MDHEN and SYDVKM. V lost 3 bases to trimming and J lost 2 bases, with 21 bases between them. The CDR3 consists of 18 residues. Residents of approximately 25 US areas, aged about 18 to 95 years, made up the participants. Clinical histories supplied by participants themselves formed the basis of cohort assignment. Here immunoSEQ multiplex PCR was the method, and the copy in TCRdb shows in-frame clones only, minus some. The sample holds 140,000 to 150,000 clones, 85% to 90% seen once. The rearrangement joins TRBV28 to TRBJ2-3; no clear D gene. This receptor was taken from a man aged 55 to 70 who had recovered from COVID-19. Sequenced: PBMCs or T cells enriched from blood (not recorded which). The CDR3 is CASSFAGFSSGVTDTQYF. CDR3 bases: TGTGCCAGCAGTTTCGCCGGCTTCTCAAGTGGAGTCACAGATACGCAGTATTTT.